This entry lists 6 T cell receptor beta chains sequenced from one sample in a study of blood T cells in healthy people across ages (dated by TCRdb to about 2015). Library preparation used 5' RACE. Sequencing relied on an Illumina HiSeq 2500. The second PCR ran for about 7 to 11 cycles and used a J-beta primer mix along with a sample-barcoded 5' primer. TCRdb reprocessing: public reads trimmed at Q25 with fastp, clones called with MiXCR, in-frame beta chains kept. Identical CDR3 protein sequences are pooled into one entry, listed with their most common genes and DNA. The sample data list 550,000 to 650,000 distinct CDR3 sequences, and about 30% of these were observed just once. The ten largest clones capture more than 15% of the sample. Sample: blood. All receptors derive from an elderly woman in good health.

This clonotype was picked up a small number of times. The CDR3 sequence: CASSHQANTEAFF. Here the CDR3 DNA reads TGTGCCAGCAGCCACCAGGCCAACACTGAAGCTTTCTTT. The rearrangement uses TRBV6-2 or TRBV6-3 and TRBJ1-1; D not certain. There are 13 residues in the CDR3. V dropped 6 bases and J dropped 2 bases, with 10 bases sitting between them. The V gene's germline CDR1 is MNHEY and CDR2 SVGEGT.

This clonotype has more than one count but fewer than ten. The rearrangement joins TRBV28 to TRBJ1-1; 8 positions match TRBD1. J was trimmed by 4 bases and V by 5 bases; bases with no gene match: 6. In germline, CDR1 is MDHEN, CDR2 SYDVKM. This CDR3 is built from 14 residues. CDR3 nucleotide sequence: TGTGCCAGCAGTGAGACAGGGGAGAGCACTGAAGCTTTCTTT. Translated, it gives CASSETGESTEAFF.

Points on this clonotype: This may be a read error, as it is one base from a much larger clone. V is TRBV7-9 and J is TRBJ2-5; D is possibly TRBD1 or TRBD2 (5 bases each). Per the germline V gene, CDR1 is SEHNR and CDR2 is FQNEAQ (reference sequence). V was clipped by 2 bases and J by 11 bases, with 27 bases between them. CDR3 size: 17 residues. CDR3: CASSLKGRDSPGNEQYF. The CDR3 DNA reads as TGTGCCAGCAGCTTAAAAGGCAGGGATTCCCCGGGGAATGAGCAGTACTTC. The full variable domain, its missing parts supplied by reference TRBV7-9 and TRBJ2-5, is DTGVSQNPRHKITKRGQNVTFRCDPISEHNRLYWYRQTLGQGPEFLTYFQNEAQLEKSRLLSDRFSAERPKGSFSTLEIQRTEQGDSAMYLCASSLKGRDSPGNEQYFGPGTRLLVL.

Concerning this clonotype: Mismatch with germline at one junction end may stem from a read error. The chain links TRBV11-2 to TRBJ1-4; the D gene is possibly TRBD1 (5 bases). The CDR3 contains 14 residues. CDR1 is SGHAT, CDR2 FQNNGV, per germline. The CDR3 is CVSSFSPRAKKLFF. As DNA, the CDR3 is TGTGTCAGCAGCTTCTCACCCAGGGCTAAAAAACTGTTTTTT.

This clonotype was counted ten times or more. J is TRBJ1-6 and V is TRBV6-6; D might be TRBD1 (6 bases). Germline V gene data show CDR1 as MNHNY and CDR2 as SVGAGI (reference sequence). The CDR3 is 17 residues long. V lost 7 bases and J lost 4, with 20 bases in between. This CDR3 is CASTQPTGRSYNSPLHF. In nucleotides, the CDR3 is TGTGCCAGCACTCAACCAACAGGGCGCTCTTATAATTCACCCCTCCACTTT.

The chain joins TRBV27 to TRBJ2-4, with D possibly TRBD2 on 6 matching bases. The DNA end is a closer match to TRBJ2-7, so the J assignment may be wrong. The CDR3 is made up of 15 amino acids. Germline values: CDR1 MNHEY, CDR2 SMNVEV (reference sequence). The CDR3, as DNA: TGTGCCAGCAGTTTAACGCCCGGGGGAGGCTACGAGCAGTACTTC. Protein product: CASSLTPGGGYEQYF.